These T cell receptor beta chains were read from a single sample in a study of cytomegalovirus exposure and HLA in healthy donors. The data were produced by immunoSEQ multiplex PCR, yet TCRdb's version contains in-frame clones alone and is incomplete. The table has roughly 130,000 clones, approximately 80% seen once. Sequencing was performed on PBMCs. The receptors here all came from a woman aged 35 to 49 in good health and CMV-seronegative. CDR3s include the opening cysteine and the closing phenylalanine or tryptophan.

TRBV5-6,TRBJ1-2,15,CASSRAPDTNYGYTF
TRBV27,TRBJ2-7,15,CASSATGGGGYVQYF
TRBV28,TRBJ2-1,12,CASSLRPHEQFF
TRBV14,TRBJ1-4,14,CASSHPWEGEKLFF
TRBV7-9,TRBJ2-1,17,CASSNGLAGGPRDEQFF
TRBV14,TRBJ1-2,14,CASSQGQLPYGYTF
TRBV2,TRBJ2-7,13,CASGGRGRGEQYF
TRBV5-4,TRBJ2-7,12,CASSSDRYEQYF
TRBV18,TRBJ2-5,15,CASSLGQGRRETQYF
TRBV30,TRBJ2-5,13,CAWSGGGWETQYF
TRBV10-3,TRBJ1-1,13,CATQDSMNTEAFF
TRBV27,TRBJ2-6,13,CASSFSGANGLTF
TRBV28,TRBJ2-2,12,CASEGDTGELFF
TRBV21-1,TRBJ2-6,18,CASSLFYFGGLGANGLTF
TRBV30,TRBJ2-1,13,CAWSRGLHNEQFF
TRBV19,TRBJ1-1,18,CASSIPADRGFLNTEAFF
TRBV19,TRBJ2-7,12,CACGDRIYEQYF
TRBV16,TRBJ2-1,16,CASSPPGQGGYNEQFF
TRBV7-3,TRBJ2-1,16,CASSRYGTGSYNEQFF
TRBV5-4,TRBJ2-1,15,CASSSGTGPYNEQFF
TRBV5-1,TRBJ1-2,15,CASSLGTARIYGYTF
TRBV5-4,TRBJ2-3,16,CASSSWNSVTGDTQYF
TRBV1,TRBJ2-1,15,CTSSHRDRGLGEQFF
TRBV7-9,TRBJ2-2,14,CASSKAGAHGELFF
TRBV28,TRBJ1-4,14,CASSNRGAAEKLFF
TRBV27,TRBJ2-6,16,CASSTDHPPGANGLTF
TRBV6-5,TRBJ1-1,13,CASSGQMNTEAFF
TRBV5-6,TRBJ2-2,17,CASSFGDERGHNGELFF
TRBV6-1,TRBJ2-7,13,CASSEGQTYEQYF
TRBV19,TRBJ1-1,14,CASSVRGRLTEAFF
TRBV30,TRBJ2-1,14,CAWSVLGGNNEQFF
TRBV11-1,TRBJ2-7,13,CASSFTSGYEQYF
TRBV6-1,TRBJ2-7,15,CASRTPGLGPLEQYF
TRBV7-3,TRBJ2-2,16,CASREPGTGTTGELFF
TRBV9,TRBJ2-3,18,CASSVGRGDRLFTDTQYF
TRBV27,TRBJ2-2,15,CASSAGTGVTGELFF
TRBV6-1,TRBJ1-2,15,CASIPTTATNYGYTF
TRBV5-4,TRBJ2-3,16,CASSLVRGGHKDTQYF
TRBV28,TRBJ2-2,13,CASKTGGNGELFF
TRBV28,TRBJ2-4,15,CASSSRDGGKNIQYF
TRBV19,TRBJ2-3,14,CASSRIEGQDTQYF
TRBV7-7,TRBJ2-3,17,CASSLNPGQWSTDTQYF
TRBV2,TRBJ2-5,14,CASRAGTGVETQYF
TRBV4-1,TRBJ2-1,12,CASSQGENEQFF
TRBV9,TRBJ2-7,15,CASSVGDRGTYEQYF